Described below is a single T cell receptor (beta chain) sequence and its context. Under the authors' procedure: How many nucleated cells were present was estimated from reference gene primer amplification. This table comes from immunoSEQ multiplex PCR, and its TCRdb copy is limited to in-frame clones, with some not included. The V and J calls and clone size come from that table; D and trimming were worked out from the DNA. The data show approximately 300,000 clones, roughly 84% seen once. The sample originates from a study of blood T cell repertoires in COVID-19. The source of this sequence is a human donor with COVID-19, enrolled during active disease. The donor label of this sample is uncertain. Sequencing input: peripheral blood.

CDR3 sequence reads: CASSPGQGAPGQPQHF. DNA for the CDR3: TGTGCCAGTAGTCCTGGACAGGGGGCGCCGGGGCAGCCCCAGCATTTT. The rearrangement links TRBV19 to TRBJ1-5, with 11 bases identical to TRBD1. CDR1 LNHDA and CDR2 SQIVND come from the germline V gene (reference sequence). Trimming removed 5 bases from V and 7 bases from J; junction bases left unmatched: 10. The CDR3 has 16 amino acids.